The present T cell receptor beta chain was sequenced within a study of blood T cell repertoires in COVID-19. Study-wide context: The United States, Italy and Spain supplied acute and convalescent COVID-19 samples. Sources were T cells, B-cell-depleted T cells, or PBMCs; the material itself was cDNA or gDNA.

Per the original methods: Nucleated cell counts were estimated from reference gene primer amplification. Libraries were prepared by immunoSEQ multiplex PCR; TCRdb keeps only in-frame clonotypes and omits some of them. V and J calls and clone size are given by that table; D and trimming were obtained from the DNA. The sample has approximately 200,000 clones, 70% to 90% seen once. Material for sequencing was peripheral blood. The TCR sequence derives from a middle-aged man who had recovered from COVID-19.

CDR3 protein: CASSQDASGMGNEQFF. CDR3 in DNA: TGCGCCAGCAGCCAAGATGCTAGCGGGATGGGCAATGAGCAGTTCTTC. The rearrangement joins TRBV4-1 to TRBJ2-1, with TRBD2 matching 9 bases. The CDR3 spans 16 residues. CDR1 MGHRA and CDR2 YSYEKL come from the germline V gene. J lost 6 bases, V lost 0 bases, and 6 bases had no gene match.